The next 32 T cell receptor beta chains were all read from a single sample in a study of neurological immune-mediated disorders. TCRdb re-called the 5' RACE reads with MiXCR, one entry per CDR3 protein. The data contain approximately 44,000 distinct CDR3 sequences, around 5.8% of them seen just once; the ten biggest clones take up approximately 1.5%. Sequencing used CD4+ T cells from blood. These receptors all come from a woman between 18 and 29 years old with multiple sclerosis.

This clonotype was found many times. This chain joins TRBV6-5 and TRBJ2-3, with 8 bases fitting TRBD1. CDR1 is MNHEY, CDR2 SVGAGI, per germline. Losses at the gene ends were 5 bases for V and 14 bases for J; bases not matched to a gene: 9. The CDR3 contains 12 residues. CDR3 region: CASSPGTGGRYF. The CDR3 DNA reads as TGTGCCAGCAGTCCCGGGACAGGAGGGCGGTATTTT.

This clonotype was seen many times. The chain joins TRBV11-2 to TRBJ2-2; the D is unclear. Trimming removed 2 bases from V and 2 bases from J, with 12 bases in between. The V gene's germline CDR1 is SGHAT and CDR2 FQNNGV. This CDR3 is 16 amino acids long. The CDR3 loop is CASSLPTPPNTGELFF. CDR3 sequence (DNA): TGTGCCAGCAGCTTACCAACACCTCCTAACACCGGGGAGCTGTTTTTT.

V is TRBV12-3 or TRBV12-4 and J is TRBJ2-6, with 10 positions matching TRBD1. The CDR3 has 18 residues. Losses at the gene ends were 6 bases for V and 1 base for J; bases not matched to a gene: 9. The CDR3 here is CASSDSGTGVSGANVLTF. The CDR3 coding sequence is TGTGCCAGCAGCGATTCTGGGACAGGGGTTTCTGGGGCCAACGTCCTGACTTTC.

This clonotype was detected ten times or more. The chain recombines TRBV3-1 with TRBJ2-5; TRBD2 might be the D (6 bases). The CDR3 contains 15 residues. Germline CDR1 reads LGHDT; CDR2 reads YNNKEL (reference sequence). V lost 0 bases and J 4 bases, leaving 12 bases between the germline ends. In nucleotides, the CDR3 is TGTGCCAGCAGCCAAGATACGATGGGGGGAGAGACCCAGTACTTC. It translates to CASSQDTMGGETQYF.

In this sample, this clonotype turned up many times. V gene TRBV7-2 combines with J gene TRBJ2-7; D is unresolved. There are 15 residues in the CDR3. In germline, CDR1 is SGHTA, CDR2 FQGNSA. V was shortened by 5 bases and J by 0 bases, with 14 bases between the two germline ends. The CDR3 DNA reads TGTGCCAGCAGCCCCCGGGTCCCCGGCTCCTACGAGCAGTACTTC. This encodes CASSPRVPGSYEQYF.

In this sample, this clonotype turned up many times. The J gene is TRBJ2-3, the V gene TRBV20-1; 8 bases agree with TRBD2. The CDR3 has 14 residues. Germline V lookup: CDR1 DFQATT, CDR2 SNEGSKA (reference sequence). Trimming cost V 3 bases and J 4 bases; bases outside gene matches: 6. CDR3 amino acids: CSARGTSRADTQYF. In DNA form, the CDR3 reads TGCAGTGCTAGGGGGACTAGTCGGGCAGATACGCAGTATTTT.

The CDR3 sequence is CASSLGARPTYNEQFF. The CDR3 DNA reads TGCGCCAGCAGCTTGGGGGCGCGACCTACCTACAATGAGCAGTTCTTC. This rearrangement joins TRBV5-1 to TRBJ2-1, with D unresolved. The V gene's germline CDR1 is SGHRS and CDR2 YFSETQ. Trimming cost V 0 bases and J 2 bases, with 12 bases left between them. CDR3 length: 16 amino acids. The whole variable domain, filled in from reference TRBV5-1 and TRBJ2-1, reads KAGVTQTPRYLIKTRGQQVTLSCSPISGHRSVSWYQQTPGQGLQFLFEYFSETQRNKGNFPGRFSGRQFSNSRSEMNVSTLELGDSALYLCASSLGARPTYNEQFFGPGTRLTVL.

The chain is built from TRBV20-1 and TRBJ2-1; TRBD2 agrees at 7 bases. Trimming at V came to 5 bases and at J to 1 base, leaving 14 bases not matched to a gene. The germline V gene has CDR1 DFQATT and CDR2 SNEGSKA (reference sequence). This CDR3 spans 17 amino acids. CDR3 amino acids: CSARKPRSGASYNEQFF. CDR3 bases: TGCAGTGCTCGTAAACCTAGGAGCGGGGCTTCCTACAATGAGCAGTTCTTC.

This clonotype appeared many times. This sequence joins TRBV9 and TRBJ2-3, with D tentatively TRBD1 or TRBD2 (5 bases each). The CDR3 sequence is 13 residues long. Trimming pared 1 base from V and 5 bases from J, leaving 8 bases between. Germline V gives CDR1 SGDLS, CDR2 YYNGEE. The CDR3: CASSVRDGDTQYF. In nucleotides, the CDR3 is TGTGCCAGCAGCGTACGGGACGGAGATACGCAGTATTTT.

In this sample, this clonotype turned up many times. The CDR3 DNA sequence: TGTGCCAGCAGCTTAGCAGGGGGCAATGGGCAGCCCCAGCATTTT. Translation gives CASSLAGGNGQPQHF. This chain joins TRBV7-2 and TRBJ1-5, with 7 bases identical to TRBD1. The CDR3 is 15 amino acids. Germline trimming cut 0 bases from V and 7 bases from J; bases unmatched to any gene: 6. The germline gives CDR1 SGHTA, CDR2 FQGNSA.

This clonotype was picked up many times. This chain connects TRBV20-1 to TRBJ2-1, with TRBD1 matching over 8 bases. Trimming removed 6 bases from V and 6 bases from J; junction bases left unmatched: 10. Germline CDR1 and CDR2: DFQATT and SNEGSKA (reference sequence). The CDR3 sequence is 14 residues long. The CDR3 DNA sequence: TGCAGTGCCGGACAGGGTGGATGGGTCAATGAGCAGTTCTTC. It yields the protein CSAGQGGWVNEQFF.

This clonotype has ten or more counts. This chain joins TRBV12-3 or TRBV12-4 and TRBJ1-6; TRBD1 aligns across 7 bases. V shed 6 bases and J 8 bases; nucleotides not matched to a gene: 7. This CDR3 is built from 14 residues. The CDR3 DNA is TGTGCCAGCAGCCCTACAGGGGCTTATTCACCCCTCCACTTT. Translated: CASSPTGAYSPLHF.

The chain combines TRBV6-1 with TRBJ1-1; D perhaps matches TRBD1 (6 bases). This CDR3 is built from 14 residues. Looked up from germline, CDR1 is MNHNS and CDR2 is SASEGT. Trimming took off 7 bases at V and 3 bases at J, with 15 bases between the two ends. This chain's CDR3 is CASTEGGGDTEAFF. In DNA, the CDR3 is TGTGCCAGCACCGAGGGGGGTGGGGACACTGAAGCTTTCTTT.

This clonotype was counted ten times or more. The chain employs TRBV7-9 and TRBJ1-2; 12 positions match TRBD1. This CDR3 is built from 17 residues. The V gene end was trimmed by 5 bases and the J gene end by 5 bases; junction bases not matched to a gene: 12. Germline CDR1 reads SEHNR; CDR2 reads FQNEAQ (reference sequence). CDR3 nucleotide sequence: TGTGCCAGCAGCATCGAAGGGACAGGGGGCGTAGGTTATGGCTACACCTTC. Translating gives CASSIEGTGGVGYGYTF. The full variable domain, with the rest looked up from reference TRBV7-9 and TRBJ1-2, is DTGVSQNPRHKITKRGQNVTFRCDPISEHNRLYWYRQTLGQGPEFLTYFQNEAQLEKSRLLSDRFSAERPKGSFSTLEIQRTEQGDSAMYLCASSIEGTGGVGYGYTFGSGTRLTVV.

This clonotype has ten or more counts. The chain recombines TRBV5-1 with TRBJ1-5, with TRBD1 identical over 9 bases. The CDR3 covers 14 residues. Trimming removed 4 bases from V and 5 bases from J; junction bases left unmatched: 4. CDR1 and CDR2 (germline): SGHRS, YFSETQ. The CDR3 reads CASSVGQGDQPQHF. The CDR3 nucleotides read TGCGCCAGCAGCGTGGGACAGGGTGATCAGCCCCAGCATTTT.

Ten or more counts support this clonotype. The chain links TRBV18 to TRBJ2-3; 7 bases agree with TRBD2. This CDR3 has 16 amino acids. After removal of 2 bases from V and 2 bases from J, the junction contained 7 bases not matched to a gene. Per germline, CDR1 KGHSH and CDR2 LQKENI. CDR3: CASSPGLAENTDTQYF. In DNA, the CDR3 is TGTGCCAGCTCACCAGGGCTAGCGGAGAACACAGATACGCAGTATTTT.

This clonotype has ten or more counts. V gene TRBV5-1 combines with J gene TRBJ2-1; the D gene is possibly TRBD2 (5 bases). Trimming left V 5 bases short and J 5 bases short, with 11 bases between. This CDR3 is built from 13 residues. Germline CDR1 SGHRS, CDR2 YFSETQ. The CDR3 DNA is TGCGCCAGCAGTCTCGGGGTTAACAATGAGCAGTTCTTC. Encoded protein: CASSLGVNNEQFF.

This clonotype was seen at least ten times. The chain joins TRBV5-5 to TRBJ2-1; D unclear. CDR1 is SGHKS and CDR2 is YYEKEE in the germline V gene (reference sequence). This CDR3 is 15 amino acids long. V lost 6 bases to trimming and J lost 0 bases, with 13 bases between them. This chain's CDR3 is CASTRTASSYNEQFF. The CDR3, as DNA: TGTGCCAGCACAAGGACCGCCAGCTCCTACAATGAGCAGTTCTTC.

Ten or more counts support this clonotype. The chain has TRBV25-1 and TRBJ2-6; D is undetermined. V lost 8 bases and J 1 base, leaving 6 bases between the germline ends. Germline V gives CDR1 MGHDK, CDR2 SYGVNS. The CDR3 consists of 13 residues. The CDR3 loop reads CASAESGANVLTF. CDR3 sequence (DNA): TGTGCCAGCGCTGAATCTGGGGCCAACGTCCTGACTTTC.

This clonotype was observed a few times. CDR3 sequence: CSAPDQRRELFF. CDR3 nucleotides: TGCAGTGCTCCAGACCAACGGCGGGAGCTGTTTTTT. The chain links TRBV20-1 to TRBJ2-2; D gene ambiguous. Germline-derived CDR1 and CDR2 are DFQATT and SNEGSKA (reference sequence). The germline V and J ends were trimmed by 5 bases and 9 bases, with 13 bases remaining between them. This CDR3 contains 12 residues.

This clonotype was recorded at least ten times. The J gene is TRBJ1-3, the V gene TRBV5-1; possible D gene TRBD1, 5 bases. In germline, CDR1 is SGHRS, CDR2 YFSETQ. Trimming cost V 1 base and J 0 bases, with 8 bases left between them. This CDR3 comprises 15 residues. CDR3 sequence reads: CASSLSTDSGNTIYF. The CDR3 region has the DNA TGCGCCAGCAGCTTGTCGACAGACTCTGGAAACACCATATATTTT.

At least ten counts were recorded for this clonotype. The chain employs TRBV20-1 and TRBJ2-3, with a possible D match to TRBD2 (7 bases). CDR1 and CDR2 (germline): DFQATT, SNEGSKA (reference sequence). The CDR3 has 16 amino acids. V shed 6 bases and J shed 7 bases, with 26 bases lying between them. The CDR3 sequence: CSADRGGGGDAHTQYF. CDR3 nucleotides: TGCAGTGCCGATAGGGGGGGTGGAGGGGACGCTCATACGCAGTATTTT.

This clonotype has at least ten counts. This may arise from a read error, as a much more abundant clone is one base away. The rearrangement uses TRBV5-1 and TRBJ1-5; 7 bases match TRBD1. The CDR3 is 14 amino acids. Germline-derived CDR1 and CDR2 are SGHRS and YFSETQ. The CDR3 DNA reads as TGCGCCAACAGCCTCACAGGGGAAGGTCAGCCCCAGCATTTT. Its protein is CANSLTGEGQPQHF.

This clonotype has a handful of counts. The chain employs TRBV6-1 and TRBJ2-4, with a weak D call TRBD2 (6 bases). The CDR3 length is 19 residues. Per germline, CDR1 MNHNS and CDR2 SASEGT. V was trimmed by 3 bases and J by 0 bases, leaving 21 bases between them. CDR3 sequence reads: CASSDLTIGRTIAKNIQYF. The CDR3, as DNA: TGTGCCAGCAGTGATCTAACGATCGGGAGAACGATAGCCAAAAACATTCAGTACTTC.

This clonotype appeared many times. The gene calls are TRBV7-2 and TRBJ1-2; 7 bases map to TRBD1. CDR3 length equals 13 residues. CDR1 is SGHTA, CDR2 FQGNSA, per germline. V was pared by 5 bases and J by 10 bases, with 10 bases of the junction left unmatched. CDR3 in amino acids: CASSKGGTGLYTF. In DNA form, the CDR3 reads TGTGCCAGCAGCAAAGGGGGCACAGGGCTCTACACCTTC. Variable domain in full (rest from reference TRBV7-2 and TRBJ1-2): GAGVSQSPSNKVTEKGKDVELRCDPISGHTALYWYRQSLGQGLEFLIYFQGNSAPDKSGLPSDRFSAERTGGSVSTLTIQRTQQEDSAVYLCASSKGGTGLYTFGSGTRLTVV.

The chain combines TRBV29-1 with TRBJ2-6; D uncertain. Trimming took off 1 base at V and 0 bases at J, with 16 bases between the two ends. The germline gives CDR1 SQVTM, CDR2 ANQGSEA. The CDR3 is made up of 18 amino acids. As DNA, the CDR3 is TGCAGCGTTGAAGTCTCCCGGTACGACCTCTCTGGGGCCAACGTCCTGACTTTC. The encoded protein is CSVEVSRYDLSGANVLTF.

This clonotype is medium-sized in the sample. The chain joins TRBV7-2 to TRBJ1-2, with 7 positions matching TRBD1. Germline assignment: CDR1 SGHTA and CDR2 FQGNSA. This CDR3 spans 17 amino acids. J lost 2 bases, V lost 3 bases, and 12 bases had no gene match. CDR3 sequence (DNA): TGTGCCAGCAGCTTTCGACAGGGTGTGAGGGGGAACTATGGCTACACCTTC. Amino acid sequence: CASSFRQGVRGNYGYTF.

This clonotype has ten or more counts. DNA for the CDR3: TGTGCCTGGAGTCAAGGGAGAAACTACAATGAGCAGTTCTTC. It translates to CAWSQGRNYNEQFF. The V call is TRBV30, the J call TRBJ2-1; tentatively, D is TRBD2 (5 bases). The length of the CDR3 is 14 residues. CDR1 and CDR2 from the germline V gene are GTSNPN and SVGIG (reference sequence). Trimming cost V 2 bases and J 3 bases, with 11 bases left between them.

This clonotype was counted ten times or more. CDR3 bases: TGTGCCAGCAGCTTGGTGGCAGGGCGTACGCAGTATTTT. It specifies CASSLVAGRTQYF. V is TRBV5-5 and J is TRBJ2-3; D might be TRBD1 (5 bases). The ends were cut back, 0 bases at V and 8 bases at J, with 10 bases in the middle. Germline-derived CDR1 and CDR2 are SGHKS and YYEKEE (reference sequence). This CDR3 is built from 13 residues. Full variable domain (remainder filled in from reference TRBV5-5 and TRBJ2-3): DAGVTQSPTHLIKTRGQQVTLRCSPISGHKSVSWYQQVLGQGPQFIFQYYEKEERGRGNFPDRFSARQFPNYSSELNVNALLLGDSALYLCASSLVAGRTQYFGPGTRLTVL.

This clonotype was seen repeatedly, ten times or more. The rearrangement links TRBV10-3 to TRBJ2-3, with 7 bases fitting TRBD1. V trimming: 8 bases; J trimming: 4 bases; junction bases outside the gene matches: 18. Germline loops: CDR1 ENHRY, CDR2 SYGVKD. This CDR3 is built from 17 residues. Here the CDR3 DNA reads TGTGCCATCCTTCAAGGAGCCACACAGGGGCGGCCAGATACGCAGTATTTT. Amino acids: CAILQGATQGRPDTQYF.

This clonotype was detected many times. The chain links TRBV7-9 to TRBJ2-1; 8 bases align to TRBD2. The CDR3 runs to 14 residues. Per germline, CDR1 SEHNR and CDR2 FQNEAQ (reference sequence). CDR3 in amino acids: CAIQAQRGSNEQFF. Here the CDR3 DNA reads TGTGCTATACAGGCGCAGCGGGGGAGTAATGAGCAGTTCTTC.

This sequence joins TRBV30 and TRBJ1-1; possible D gene TRBD1, 5 bases. Trimming cost V 0 bases and J 4 bases, with 30 bases left between them. CDR1 is GTSNPN and CDR2 is SVGIG in the germline V gene (reference sequence). The CDR3 consists of 20 residues. The CDR3 DNA reads as TGTGCCTGGAGTGTACGATTTGGAAACAAAGAGGGCAGGGAAAGCACTGAAGCTTTCTTT. It specifies CAWSVRFGNKEGRESTEAFF. Drawing the rest from reference TRBV30 and TRBJ1-1, the complete variable domain is SQTIHQWPATLVQPVGSPLSLECTVEGTSNPNLYWYRQAAGRGLQLLFYSVGIGQISSEVPQNLSASRPQDRQFILSSKKLLLSDSGFYLCAWSVRFGNKEGRESTEAFFGQGTRLTVV.